Each of the 11 T cell receptor beta chains below was sequenced from the same sample in a study of blood T cell repertoires in COVID-19. The assay was immunoSEQ multiplex PCR, and TCRdb's table has in-frame clones only and misses some. The profile shows roughly 39,000 clones, about 85% of them singletons. The source material was peripheral blood. All receptors derive from a middle-aged man in a cohort sampled during active COVID-19.

The chain combines TRBV7-9 with TRBJ2-1; 8 bases align to TRBD2. The trim removed 9 bases at V and 6 bases at J, leaving 10 bases unmatched. The CDR3 has 14 residues. Germline CDR1 and CDR2: SEHNR and FQNEAQ (reference sequence). The CDR3 DNA follows: TGTGCCAGTAGGCGGGGGGCAGGCCCCAATGAGCAGTTCTTC. Translating it yields CASRRGAGPNEQFF.

This rearrangement joins TRBV18 to TRBJ2-1; 8 nucleotides line up with TRBD2. Germline lookup yields CDR1 KGHSH and CDR2 LQKENI. Trimming took 1 base from V and 6 from J; bases not matched to a gene: 8. This CDR3 spans 16 amino acids. The CDR3 loop reads CASSPREREGGNEQFF. The CDR3 bases are TGTGCCAGCTCACCACGGGAACGGGAGGGCGGCAATGAGCAGTTCTTC.

J is TRBJ1-1 and V is TRBV6-7, with TRBD1 as a possible D gene (5 bases). TRBV6-7 is an ORF, with its function uncertain. The ends were cut back, 0 bases at V and 3 bases at J, with 5 bases in the middle. The CDR3 runs to 13 residues. Here the CDR3 reads CASSYSGHTEAFF. The CDR3 DNA is TGTGCCAGCAGTTACTCGGGGCACACTGAAGCTTTCTTT.

This CDR3 reads CASSVDRLNTEAFF. CDR3 DNA: TGTGCCAGCAGCGTGGACAGATTGAACACTGAAGCTTTCTTT. V gene TRBV9 combines with J gene TRBJ1-1; TRBD1 might be the D (6 bases). CDR1 and CDR2 from the germline V gene are SGDLS and YYNGEE. This CDR3 comprises 14 residues. The V gene lost 2 bases and the J gene lost 0 bases, with 8 bases spanning the gap.

The sample holds one count of this clone. V and J are TRBV14 and TRBJ1-2; TRBD1 agrees at 7 bases. In germline, CDR1 is SGHDN, CDR2 FVKESK. The CDR3 contains 13 residues. J was trimmed by 7 bases and V by 6 bases; bases with no gene match: 8. The CDR3 is CASRTATGIGYTF. CDR3 bases: TGTGCCAGCAGGACGGCGACAGGGATTGGCTACACCTTC.

The gene calls are TRBV20-1 and TRBJ2-7; D perhaps matches TRBD1 (6 bases). Per the germline V gene, CDR1 is DFQATT and CDR2 is SNEGSKA (reference sequence). The V end was cut by 3 bases, the J end by 1 base, with 19 bases between. The CDR3 consists of 16 residues. CDR3 sequence: CSASSISGTSSYEQYV. The CDR3 coding sequence is TGCAGTGCTAGTTCTATCTCCGGGACATCGTCCTACGAGCAGTACGTC.

The rearrangement uses TRBV9 and TRBJ2-1, with 7 bases that match TRBD2. The CDR3 contains 15 residues. Germline V gene data show CDR1 as SGDLS and CDR2 as YYNGEE. Unmatched junction bases numbered 10, after V lost 0 bases and J lost 10 bases. CDR3 protein: CASSVAGLAEGEQFF. The CDR3 nucleotides are TGTGCCAGCAGCGTAGCTGGGCTAGCGGAGGGGGAGCAGTTCTTC.

The rearrangement joins TRBV12-5 to TRBJ2-3; TRBD1 matches 8 bases. Germline CDR1 reads LGHNT; CDR2 reads FRNRAP. The CDR3 consists of 17 residues. The J segment lost 2 bases and the V segment lost 1 base, leaving 8 bases of the junction unmatched. The CDR3 here is CASGLAPGQDFTDTQYF. CDR3 sequence (DNA): TGTGCTAGTGGTTTGGCCCCGGGACAGGACTTCACAGATACGCAGTATTTT.

In this sample, this clone turned up a few times. V gene TRBV6-5 combines with J gene TRBJ2-5; 12 nucleotides match TRBD2. The V and J ends lost 2 bases and 2 bases, in that order; junction bases with no gene match: 3. The germline gives CDR1 MNHEY, CDR2 SVGAGI. This CDR3 is built from 16 residues. CDR3 in amino acids: CASSYAGTSGQETQYF. The CDR3 DNA reads TGTGCCAGCAGTTACGCCGGGACTAGCGGGCAAGAGACCCAGTACTTC.

J is TRBJ1-6 and V is TRBV14, with TRBD1 identical over 10 bases. Germline V gene sequence: CDR1 SGHDN, CDR2 FVKESK. V dropped 4 bases and J dropped 9; count of bases not matched to a gene: 9. This CDR3 is 16 amino acids long. The CDR3 loop reads CASSPWDRGESSPLHF. Here the CDR3 DNA reads TGTGCCAGCAGCCCCTGGGACAGGGGCGAAAGTTCACCCCTCCACTTT.

The chain joins TRBV7-2 to TRBJ1-2, with D perhaps TRBD1 (6 bases). The CDR3 loop spans 16 amino acids. Per the germline V gene, CDR1 is SGHTA and CDR2 is FQGNSA. The V gene lost 2 bases and the J gene lost 2 bases, with 15 bases spanning the gap. Here the CDR3 reads CASSLRTGHVNYGYTF. CDR3 sequence (DNA): TGTGCCAGCAGCTTAAGGACGGGACACGTAAACTATGGCTACACCTTC.